This paragraph reports one T cell receptor (beta chain). The record originates from a study of blood T cell repertoires in COVID-19. Turning to the study itself: Acute-phase and convalescent COVID-19 samples originated in the United States, Italy and Spain.

The protocol was immunoSEQ multiplex PCR, while the TCRdb copy is restricted to in-frame clones and leaves out a portion. The sample includes some 400,000 clones, roughly 86% seen only once; the top ten take 2.5% to 3.5%. The trim removed 4 bases at V and 5 bases at J, leaving 5 bases unmatched. CDR3 length: 14 amino acids. Germline V gives CDR1 SGHRS, CDR2 YFSETQ. Sequences were obtained from peripheral blood. The chain couples TRBV5-1 to TRBJ2-2, with 7 bases lining up with TRBD1. This receptor was taken from a human donor in a cohort sampled during active COVID-19. CDR3 loop: CASSIGGQTGELFF. The CDR3 coding sequence is TGCGCCAGCAGCATAGGGGGCCAGACCGGGGAGCTGTTTTTT.